This T cell receptor beta chain was recorded in a study of blood T cell repertoires in COVID-19. Allocation to cohorts depended on clinical history reported by the participants. Clones were sequenced by immunoSEQ multiplex PCR, and TCRdb holds only the in-frame ones, with some missing. The table has 200,000 or so clones, just over 85% seen once. This TCR was recovered from a woman aged 40 to 49 with acute COVID-19. Sample: PBMCs or T cells enriched from blood (not recorded which).

CDR3 nucleotide sequence: TGTGCCAGCAGGCCGGGACAAGGCAATCAGCCCCAGCATTTT. This translates into CASRPGQGNQPQHF. The V and J genes are TRBV25-1 and TRBJ1-5, with a weak D call TRBD1 (6 bases). In germline, CDR1 is MGHDK, CDR2 SYGVNS. This CDR3 is built from 14 residues. Deletions cut 6 bases from V and 2 bases from J, with 11 bases between.